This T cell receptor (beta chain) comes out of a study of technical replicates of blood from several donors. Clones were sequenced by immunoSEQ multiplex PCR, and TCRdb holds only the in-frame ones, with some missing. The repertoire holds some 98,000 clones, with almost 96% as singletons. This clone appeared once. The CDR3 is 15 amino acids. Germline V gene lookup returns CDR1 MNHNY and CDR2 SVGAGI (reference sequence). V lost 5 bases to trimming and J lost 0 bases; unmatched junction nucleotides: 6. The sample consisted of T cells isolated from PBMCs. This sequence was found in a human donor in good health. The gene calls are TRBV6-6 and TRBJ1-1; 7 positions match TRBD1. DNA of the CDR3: TGTGCCAGCAGTGGGGACAGAGGCATGAACACTGAAGCTTTCTTT. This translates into CASSGDRGMNTEAFF.